Following are 24 T cell receptor beta chains from one sample sequenced in a study of blood T cell repertoires in COVID-19 (dated by TCRdb to 2020 to 2021). The protocol used for the library was the immunoSEQ multiplex PCR assay. TCRdb re-hosts the immuneACCESS table, in-frame sequences only. Its copies lack some clones; in the studies checked, an unresolved V gene accounts for under half of them, and the cause for the rest is not known. In this sample the table shows under 130,000 clones, around 81% of which occur a single time. Less than 45% of the sample goes to the ten largest clones. Sequenced: peripheral blood. The receptor source for this set is a man older than 75 with acute or convalescent COVID-19.

J is TRBJ2-7 and V is TRBV2; 8 bases line up with TRBD1. Germline CDR1 and CDR2: SNHLY and FYNNEI. With 8 bases clipped from V and 1 base from J, the junction kept 10 bases outside the gene matches. CDR3 length equals 15 residues. Written as DNA, the CDR3 is TGTGCCAGCGTCAAGGACAGGGAATTTTCCTACGAGCAGTACTTC. This translates into CASVKDREFSYEQYF. The full variable domain, rest sourced from reference TRBV2 and TRBJ2-7, is EPEVTQTPSHQVTQMGQEVILRCVPISNHLYFYWYRQILGQKVEFLVSFYNNEISEKSEIFDDQFSVERPDGSNFTLKIRSTKLEDSAMYFCASVKDREFSYEQYFGPGTRLTVT.

The sample holds one count of this clone. The chain carries TRBV6-6 and TRBJ2-7; 13 nucleotides line up with TRBD2. The CDR3 loop spans 16 amino acids. Trimming at V came to 6 bases and at J to 2 bases, leaving 7 bases not matched to a gene. Germline V gene data show CDR1 as MNHNY and CDR2 as SVGAGI (reference sequence). CDR3 residues: CASSSGLAGVAYEQYF. CDR3 DNA: TGTGCCAGCAGCTCAGGACTAGCGGGAGTCGCCTACGAGCAGTACTTC.

This chain links TRBV11-2 with TRBJ2-1; D is ambiguous. The V and J ends lost 1 base and 3 bases respectively, with 4 bases between them. Germline CDR1 is SGHAT and CDR2 is FQNNGV. The CDR3 has 13 amino acids. This CDR3 reads CASSLGRYNEQFF. The CDR3 DNA reads TGTGCCAGCAGCTTAGGTCGCTACAATGAGCAGTTCTTC. Together with reference TRBV11-2 and TRBJ2-1, the CDR3 gives the full variable domain: EAGVAQSPRYKIIEKRQSVAFWCNPISGHATLYWYQQILGQGPKLLIQFQNNGVVDDSQLPKDRFSAERLKGVDSTLKIQPAKLEDSAVYLCASSLGRYNEQFFGPGTRLTVL.

This rearrangement joins TRBV6-2 or TRBV6-3 to TRBJ2-7, with 14 bases aligning to TRBD2. This CDR3 spans 21 amino acids. Trimming cost V 1 base and J 2 bases; bases outside gene matches: 16. Per the germline V gene, CDR1 is MNHEY and CDR2 is SVGEGT. The CDR3 loop reads CASSYLEGTSGRVSSPYEQYF. The CDR3, as DNA: TGTGCCAGCAGTTACTTAGAAGGGACTAGCGGGAGAGTAAGTTCGCCCTACGAGCAGTACTTC.

This clone has a handful of counts. The V gene is TRBV3-1 (or the pseudogene TRBV3-2), the J gene TRBJ1-2, with a possible D match to TRBD1 (5 bases). Trimming removed 2 bases from V and 6 bases from J, with 10 bases in between. The germline V gene has CDR1 LGHDT and CDR2 YNNKEL (reference sequence). There are 13 residues in the CDR3. The CDR3 DNA follows: TGTGCCAGCAGCCAAAGGGGAGGGAATGGCTACACCTTC. This codes for CASSQRGGNGYTF.

The V call is TRBV19, the J call TRBJ1-1; TRBD1 might be the D (5 bases). The CDR3 totals 16 residues. Looked up from germline, CDR1 is LNHDA and CDR2 is SQIVND (reference sequence). V lost 7 bases and J 1 base, leaving 19 bases between the germline ends. In DNA form, the CDR3 reads TGTGCCAGTACCGACAGTAGAGGAAGTGGGAACACTGAAGCTTTCTTT. This translates into CASTDSRGSGNTEAFF.

The V and J genes are TRBV7-9 and TRBJ1-6, with D possibly matching TRBD1 (6 bases). Germline-derived CDR1 and CDR2 are SEHNR and FQNEAQ (reference sequence). V dropped 2 bases and J dropped 10 bases, with 9 bases sitting between them. This CDR3 is 13 amino acids long. The CDR3 DNA sequence: TGTGCCAGCAGCTTATCAGGGGAATCACCCCTCCACTTT. This encodes CASSLSGESPLHF.

The chain links TRBV5-4 to TRBJ2-5, with 11 bases identical to TRBD2. The ends lost 2 bases at V and 5 bases at J; junction bases unmatched: 5. Germline V gives CDR1 SGHNT, CDR2 YYREEE (reference sequence). The CDR3 totals 15 residues. CDR3 nucleotides: TGTGCCAGCAGCTTACTAGCGGGAGTGGAGGAGACCCAGTACTTC. Its protein product is CASSLLAGVEETQYF.

V gene TRBV21-1 combines with J gene TRBJ1-5. TRBV21-1 constitutes a pseudogene. The CDR3 runs 16 residues. The CDR3 coding sequence is TGTGCCAGCAGCAAGGCAAAGAGGCTGATCAATCAGCCCCAGCATTTT. Its translation is CASSKAKRLINQPQHF.

The chain couples TRBV7-2 to TRBJ2-4; no clear D. The CDR3 length is 14 residues. The V and J ends lost 5 bases and 0 bases respectively, with 8 bases between them. Germline loops: CDR1 SGHTA, CDR2 FQGNSA. The DNA of the CDR3 is TGTGCCAGCAGCGAAGAACTAGCCAAAAACATTCAGTACTTC. Translating it yields CASSEELAKNIQYF.

The chain has TRBV18 and TRBJ1-4, with 7 bases identical to TRBD1. This CDR3 is 15 amino acids long. Germline values: CDR1 KGHSH, CDR2 LQKENI. V was clipped by 6 bases and J by 3 bases; unmatched bases: 7. CDR3 sequence reads: CASSDLQGSNEKLFF. CDR3 nucleotides: TGTGCCAGCTCCGATCTACAGGGGTCTAATGAAAAACTGTTTTTT.

The V call is TRBV28, the J call TRBJ1-6; the match to TRBD1 covers 8 bases. The germline gives CDR1 MDHEN, CDR2 SYDVKM. The CDR3 covers 14 residues. Trimming took 2 bases from V and 7 from J; bases not matched to a gene: 1. This CDR3 is CASSLNRGNSPLHF. In DNA form, the CDR3 reads TGTGCCAGCAGTTTAAACAGGGGGAATTCACCCCTCCACTTT.

In nucleotides, the CDR3 is TGTGCCAGCTCAACAGTAACAGATACGCAGTATTTT. Protein product: CASSTVTDTQYF. The rearrangement uses TRBV18 and TRBJ2-3, with D hard to call. The CDR3 runs to 12 residues. From germline, CDR1 is KGHSH and CDR2 LQKENI. The V gene lost 5 bases and the J gene lost 3 bases, with 6 bases spanning the gap. Filled out from reference TRBV18 and TRBJ2-3, the complete variable domain reads NAGVMQNPRHLVRRRGQEARLRCSPMKGHSHVYWYRQLPEEGLKFMVYLQKENIIDESGMPKERFSAEFPKEGPSILRIQQVVRGDSAAYFCASSTVTDTQYFGPGTRLTVL.

V gene TRBV3-1 (or the pseudogene TRBV3-2) combines with J gene TRBJ1-3; 7 positions agree with TRBD1. The ends lost 7 bases at V and 4 bases at J; junction bases unmatched: 4. This CDR3 is 13 amino acids long. Germline loops: CDR1 LGHDT, CDR2 YNNKEL (reference sequence). The CDR3 DNA sequence: TGTGCCAGCAACCTAGGGGGCGGAAACACCATATATTTT. Translated: CASNLGGGNTIYF.

The V call is TRBV29-1, the J call TRBJ2-1, with D perhaps TRBD1 (6 bases). The CDR3 runs 15 residues. CDR1 is SQVTM and CDR2 is ANQGSEA in the germline V gene. Trimming removed 4 bases from V and 8 bases from J, with 21 bases in between. DNA for the CDR3: TGCAGCGTTGGAGGAAAGCGGTCTGAGGGGGATGAGCAGTTCTTC. Translation: CSVGGKRSEGDEQFF.

On this clone itself: An end of the junction differs from the germline gene, which may be a read error. The V and J genes are TRBV7-7 and TRBJ2-5; possibly TRBD1 for D (6 bases). The germline CDR1 and CDR2 sequences are SSHAT and FNYEAQ (reference sequence). The CDR3 has 14 residues. CDR3 residues: CASSRSGEQETQYF. CDR3 in DNA: TGTGCTAGCAGCCGATCAGGGGAACAAGAGACCCAGTACTTC. The entire variable domain, with the rest obtained from reference TRBV7-7 and TRBJ2-5, is as follows: GAGVSQSPRYKVTKRGQDVTLRCDPISSHATLYWYQQALGQGPEFLTYFNYEAQPDKSGLPSDRFSAERPEGSISTLTIQRTEQRDSAMYRCASSRSGEQETQYFGPGTRLLVL.

The chain has TRBV7-3 and TRBJ2-5; 9 nucleotides agree with TRBD2. V lost 0 bases and J lost 2; bases outside the gene matches: 4. This CDR3 contains 16 residues. CDR1 SGHTA and CDR2 FQGTGA come from the germline V gene. The CDR3 region is CASSLTGSGSQETQYF. In DNA, the CDR3 is TGTGCCAGCAGCTTAACGGGTAGCGGGAGTCAAGAGACCCAGTACTTC.

The count of this clone is one. The rearrangement joins TRBV30 to TRBJ1-3; TRBD1 matches 7 bases. The CDR3 totals 15 residues. Trimming removed 3 bases from V and 4 bases from J; junction bases left unmatched: 9. Germline V gene lookup returns CDR1 GTSNPN and CDR2 SVGIG (reference sequence). The CDR3 DNA is TGTGCCTGGAGAGCATTCGGGACAGACGGAAACACCATATATTTT. Its translation: CAWRAFGTDGNTIYF. Complete variable domain (other parts from reference TRBV30 and TRBJ1-3): SQTIHQWPATLVQPVGSPLSLECTVEGTSNPNLYWYRQAAGRGLQLLFYSVGIGQISSEVPQNLSASRPQDRQFILSSKKLLLSDSGFYLCAWRAFGTDGNTIYFGEGSWLTVV.

The gene calls are TRBV20-1 and TRBJ2-1; no clear D gene. V lost 0 bases and J 10 bases, leaving 7 bases between the germline ends. This CDR3 spans 11 amino acids. Germline V CDR1 and CDR2: DFQATT, SNEGSKA (reference sequence). Here the CDR3 DNA reads TGCAGTGCTAGAGAGACTCTCGAGCAGTTCTTC. Its translation: CSARETLEQFF.

In DNA form, the CDR3 reads TGTGCCAGTACCTCAGCAGGGGTTCGGAATCAGCCCCAGCATTTT. Protein: CASTSAGVRNQPQHF. This chain uses TRBV19 with TRBJ1-5; tentative D call: TRBD1 (6 bases). Germline CDR1 reads LNHDA; CDR2 reads SQIVND (reference sequence). V was shortened by 7 bases and J by 4 bases, with 17 bases between the two germline ends. The CDR3 consists of 15 residues.

The chain couples TRBV6-5 to TRBJ2-7; 9 positions match TRBD2. The CDR3 runs 14 residues. The V segment lost 3 bases and the J segment 2 bases; nucleotides outside the gene matches: 2. The germline V gene has CDR1 MNHEY and CDR2 SVGAGI. In nucleotides, the CDR3 is TGTGCCAGCAGTTATATAGCGGGGGCCTACGAGCAGTACTTC. Protein: CASSYIAGAYEQYF.

This clone was recorded only once. CDR3 bases: TGTGCCAGCAGCCGCGCCGGGACAGGCGAATACAATGAGCAGTTCTTC. It yields the protein CASSRAGTGEYNEQFF. This chain connects TRBV5-4 to TRBJ2-1; 8 bases align to TRBD1. The CDR3 has 16 amino acids. Germline loops: CDR1 SGHNT, CDR2 YYREEE (reference sequence). The V gene end was trimmed by 4 bases and the J gene end by 4 bases; junction bases not matched to a gene: 10.

The V call is TRBV14, the J call TRBJ2-2, with D tentatively TRBD1 (6 bases). This CDR3 spans 14 amino acids. CDR1 SGHDN and CDR2 FVKESK come from the germline V gene. The V end lost 2 bases, the J end lost 5 bases, and 9 bases lay between the germline ends. The CDR3 DNA reads as TGTGCCAGCAGCCAAAGGCAGGGGACCGGGGAGCTGTTTTTT. Its protein is CASSQRQGTGELFF.

A few counts support this clone. The same CDR3 arises from other DNA sequences in this sample as well. The chain has TRBV28 and TRBJ1-2; TRBD1 aligns across 9 bases. Germline CDR1 MDHEN, CDR2 SYDVKM. With V trimmed by 4 bases and J by 5 bases, 2 bases remained unmatched. The length of the CDR3 is 13 residues. The CDR3 sequence: CASSSGQGYGYTF. CDR3 DNA sequence: TGTGCCAGCAGTTCGGGACAGGGTTATGGCTACACCTTC.